This TCR beta chain is from a study of breast tumors, draining lymph nodes, adjacent tissues. The study's findings and limits: Most tumor T cells seemingly derive from lymph node, then expand in tumor. Tumor repertoires ranked between lymph nodes and nontumor tissue in diversity, with V and J gene preferences.

The lymph nodes were axillary draining lymph nodes from breast cancer patients. The CDR3 consists of 15 residues. Per germline, CDR1 MGHRA and CDR2 YSYEKL. About this clonotype: Its specificity is not known. A junction boundary mismatches the germline segment, possibly from a read error.

TCRdb passed the multiplex PCR reads through MiXCR, listing each CDR3 protein once. This sample carries under 150,000 distinct CDR3 sequences, about 20% of them seen once, and the ten largest clones take 2.2%. This TCR was recovered from a female donor with breast cancer. Some clones in this sample may be carry-over from other donors' samples. The rearrangement joins TRBV4-1 to TRBJ1-2, with D unresolved. The material sequenced was axillary lymph node tissue. Here the CDR3 reads CTSSQPGGISYGYTF. The CDR3 DNA reads TGCACCAGCAGCCAGCCAGGAGGTATTAGCTATGGCTACACCTTC.